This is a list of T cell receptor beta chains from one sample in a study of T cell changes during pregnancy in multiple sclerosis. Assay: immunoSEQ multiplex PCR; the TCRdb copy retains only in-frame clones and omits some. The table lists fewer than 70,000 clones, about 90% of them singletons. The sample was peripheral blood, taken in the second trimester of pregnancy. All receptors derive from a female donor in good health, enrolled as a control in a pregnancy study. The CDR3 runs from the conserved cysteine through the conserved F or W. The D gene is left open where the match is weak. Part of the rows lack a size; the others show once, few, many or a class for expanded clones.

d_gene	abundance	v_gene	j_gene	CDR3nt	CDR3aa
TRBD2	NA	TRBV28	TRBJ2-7	TGTGCCAGCAGTTTCGAGTCTCCGGGACTAGCTGACGAGCAGGAGTACTTC	CASSFESPGLADEQEYF
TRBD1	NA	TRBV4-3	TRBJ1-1	TGCGCCAGCAGCCGAACAGGGGCCACTGAAGCTTTCTTT	CASSRTGATEAFF
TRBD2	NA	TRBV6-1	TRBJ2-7	TGTGCCAGCAAGGCTAGCGGGGGGTACTCCTACGAGCAGTACTTC	CASKASGGYSYEQYF
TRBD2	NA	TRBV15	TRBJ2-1	TGTGCCACCAGCAGGACTAGCGGGAGTGATAATGAGCAGTTCTTC	CATSRTSGSDNEQFF
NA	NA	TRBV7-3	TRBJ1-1	TGTGCCAGCAGCTTAACGGGGGGTGGTACTGAAGCTTTCTTT	CASSLTGGGTEAFF
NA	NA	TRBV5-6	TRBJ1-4	TGTGCCAGCAGCTTAGGCAGGCCGAATGAAAAACTGTTTTTT	CASSLGRPNEKLFF
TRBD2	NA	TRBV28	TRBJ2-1	TGTGCCAGCAGTGAGCCGGGACTAGCGGGAGTTGAGCAGTTCTTC	CASSEPGLAGVEQFF
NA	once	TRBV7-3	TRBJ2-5	TGTGCCAGCAGCTTAAGCGGGGCACAAGAGACCCAGTACTTC	CASSLSGAQETQYF
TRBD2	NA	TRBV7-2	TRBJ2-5	TGTGCCAGCAGCAACACTCCGGGACTAGCGGGAGAGACCCAGTACTTC	CASSNTPGLAGETQYF
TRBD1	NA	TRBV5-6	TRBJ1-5	TGTGCCAGCAGCTCCGGGACAGGGCGCCCGGATCAGCCCCAGCATTTT	CASSSGTGRPDQPQHF
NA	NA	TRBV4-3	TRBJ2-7	TGCGCCAGCAGCCAATGGGGCAGCACCTACGAGCAGTACTTC	CASSQWGSTYEQYF
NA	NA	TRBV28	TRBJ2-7	TGTGCCAGCAGTTTATGGGGAGTCGGTGCCTACGAGCAGTACTTC	CASSLWGVGAYEQYF
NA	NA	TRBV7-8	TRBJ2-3	TGTGCCAGCAGCTTAGGGGTAGCGGCTAGCACAGATACGCAGTATTTT	CASSLGVAASTDTQYF
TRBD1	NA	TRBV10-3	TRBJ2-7	TGTGCCACCCGAGGAGACAGGGGAGGCTACGAGCAGTACTTC	CATRGDRGGYEQYF
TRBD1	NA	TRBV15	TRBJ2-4	TGTGCCACCAGCAGAGCCGGGACAGCGAAAAACATTCAGTACTTC	CATSRAGTAKNIQYF
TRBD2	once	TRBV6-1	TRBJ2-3	TGTGCCAGCCGGACTAGCGGGATCGGCACAGATACGCAGTATTTT	CASRTSGIGTDTQYF
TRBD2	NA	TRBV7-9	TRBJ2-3	TGTGCCAGCAGCACTAGCGGGACCCGCACAGATACGCAGTATTTT	CASSTSGTRTDTQYF
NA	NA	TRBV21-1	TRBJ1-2	TGTGCCAGCAGCAAAAGGCAGGGGGCTAACTATGGCTACACCTTC	CASSKRQGANYGYTF
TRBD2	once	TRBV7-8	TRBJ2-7	TGTGCCAGCAGCTTAGTAGAGACTAGCGCACCCTACGAGCAGTACTTC	CASSLVETSAPYEQYF
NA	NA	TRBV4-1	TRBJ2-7	TGCGCCAGCAGCCAAGAGGCAGCGCTCGTCTACGAGCAGTACTTC	CASSQEAALVYEQYF
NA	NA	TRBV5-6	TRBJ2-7	TGTGCCAGCAGCTCCCCCGCGGAAATGACCTACGAGCAGTACTTC	CASSSPAEMTYEQYF
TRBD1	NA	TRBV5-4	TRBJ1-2	TGTGCCAGCAGCATAACAGGGGGTTCACTTAACTATGGCTACACCTTC	CASSITGGSLNYGYTF
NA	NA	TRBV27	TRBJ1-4	TGTGCCAGCAGTTTAAGAAGGGGTGAAAAACTGTTTTTT	CASSLRRGEKLFF
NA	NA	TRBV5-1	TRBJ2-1	TGCGCCAGCAGCTTGGCCGGGGATGAGCAGTTCTTC	CASSLAGDEQFF
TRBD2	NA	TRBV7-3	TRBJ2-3	TGTGCCAGCAGCTTACTAGCGGGCCTCACAGATACGCAGTATTTT	CASSLLAGLTDTQYF
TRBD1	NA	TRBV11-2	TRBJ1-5	TGTGCCAGCAGCCAGAACAGGGGGCAGCATCAGCCCCAGCATTTT	CASSQNRGQHQPQHF
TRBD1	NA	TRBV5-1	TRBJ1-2	TGCGCCAGCAGCTTGACACAGGGGACTGGCCATGGCTACACCTTC	CASSLTQGTGHGYTF
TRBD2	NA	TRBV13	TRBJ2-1	TGTGCCAGCAGAAACTCGACTAGCGGGGGGAATGAGCAGTTCTTC	CASRNSTSGGNEQFF
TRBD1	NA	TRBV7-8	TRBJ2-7	TGTGCCAGCAGCTTAGGGACAGGGGGCGTGGGGTCATACGAGCAGTACTTC	CASSLGTGGVGSYEQYF
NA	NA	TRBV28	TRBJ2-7	TGTGCCAGCAGTTTGGGGCAGGGGGGAGACGAGCAGTACTTC	CASSLGQGGDEQYF
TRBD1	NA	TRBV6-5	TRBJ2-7	TGTGCCAGCAGTTACGACAGGGGGGACTCCTACGAGCAGTACTTC	CASSYDRGDSYEQYF
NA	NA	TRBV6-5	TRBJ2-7	TGTGCCACCGGGACTCCCCCGGTTGAGCAGTACTTC	CATGTPPVEQYF
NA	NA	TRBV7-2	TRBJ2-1	TGTGCCAGCAGTCAGACTCCCGGGATCTCCTACAATGAGCAGTTCTTC	CASSQTPGISYNEQFF
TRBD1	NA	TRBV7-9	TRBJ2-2	TGTGCCAGCAGCTTAAACGGGGACAGGAGGAACACCGGGGAGCTGTTTTTT	CASSLNGDRRNTGELFF
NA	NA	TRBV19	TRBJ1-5	TGTGCCAGTACCCCCGACAGTTATAGCAATCAGCCCCAGCATTTT	CASTPDSYSNQPQHF
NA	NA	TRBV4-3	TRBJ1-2	TGCGCCAGCAGCCAAGGTTTGGCAGGCGAACACTATGGCTACACCTTC	CASSQGLAGEHYGYTF
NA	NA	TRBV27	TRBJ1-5	TGTGCCAGTCGCGGCCCGGATAGCAATCAGCCCCAGCATTTT	CASRGPDSNQPQHF
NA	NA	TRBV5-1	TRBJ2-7	TGCGCCAGCACCGGACAGCCCTACGAGCAGTACTTC	CASTGQPYEQYF
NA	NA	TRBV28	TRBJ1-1	TGTGCCAGCAGCCTCACGGCCGGCGGGGGGCGGACTGAAGCTTTCTTT	CASSLTAGGGRTEAFF
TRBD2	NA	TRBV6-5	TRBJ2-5	TGTGCCAGCAGTTATTTAGCGGGAAGGGAGACCCAGTACTTC	CASSYLAGRETQYF
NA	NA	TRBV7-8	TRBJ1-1	TGTGCCAGCAGCACCTACAGGAACACTGAAGCTTTCTTT	CASSTYRNTEAFF
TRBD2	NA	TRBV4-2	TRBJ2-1	TGTGCCAGCAGCTCCGAGCGGGAGCATAACAACAATGAGCAGTTCTTC	CASSSEREHNNNEQFF
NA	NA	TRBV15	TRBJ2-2	TGTGCCACCAGCAGTGACATTACAAGATCCGGGGAGCTGTTTTTT	CATSSDITRSGELFF
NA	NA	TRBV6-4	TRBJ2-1	TGTGCCAGCAGTGAATCTAGCGTTTCCAATGAGCAGTTCTTC	CASSESSVSNEQFF
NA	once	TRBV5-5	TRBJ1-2	TGTGCCAGCAGCTTTGGGGGAGGCAATGGCTACACCTTC	CASSFGGGNGYTF
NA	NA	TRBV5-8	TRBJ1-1	TGTGCCAGCAGCCGGCGGACAGAAGGTGAAGCTTTCTTT	CASSRRTEGEAFF
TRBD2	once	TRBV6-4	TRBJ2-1	TGTGCCAGCAGCCCACTAGCGGGGACCTACAATGAGCAGTTCTTC	CASSPLAGTYNEQFF
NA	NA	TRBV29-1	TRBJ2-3	TGCAGCGTTGAATTAGTGCGACAGAGCACAGATACGCAGTATTTT	CSVELVRQSTDTQYF
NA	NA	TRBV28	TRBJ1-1	TGTGCCAGCAGTACCTCATCGGGGGGCGCTGAAGCTTTCTTT	CASSTSSGGAEAFF
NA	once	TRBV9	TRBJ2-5	TGTGCCAGCAGCCCTCACCTAGCGAGCCAAGAGACCCAGTACTTC	CASSPHLASQETQYF
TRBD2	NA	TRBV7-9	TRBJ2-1	TGTGCCAGCAGCCCACAGCGGGGGGGCCCCAATGAGCAGTTCTTC	CASSPQRGGPNEQFF
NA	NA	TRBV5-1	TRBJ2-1	TGCGCCAGCAGCTTGAGGCCGGGGGGCGTTTACAATGAGCAGTTCTTC	CASSLRPGGVYNEQFF
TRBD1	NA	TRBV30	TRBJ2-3	TGTGCCTGGAGTGTAGGTATAGGACAGGGGCCAGATACGCAGTATTTT	CAWSVGIGQGPDTQYF
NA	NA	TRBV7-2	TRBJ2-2	TGTGCCAGCAGTCCGAGACAGAACACCGGGGAGCTGTTTTTT	CASSPRQNTGELFF
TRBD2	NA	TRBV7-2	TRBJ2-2	TGTGCCAGCAGCTTTTCTAGCGGGGGGGCCGGAGGGGAGCTGTTTTTT	CASSFSSGGAGGELFF
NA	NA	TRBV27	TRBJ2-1	TGTGCCAGCAGTTTACTAGCCGGCAATGAGCAGTTCTTC	CASSLLAGNEQFF
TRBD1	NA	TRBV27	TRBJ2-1	TGTGCCAGCAGTCTAACCGGGGACAGGGGGTCCTACAATGAGCAGTTCTTC	CASSLTGDRGSYNEQFF
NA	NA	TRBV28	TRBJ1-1	TGTGCCAGCAGTTCCCCCGGGACTAACACTGAAGCTTTCTTT	CASSSPGTNTEAFF
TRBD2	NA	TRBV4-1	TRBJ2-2	TGCGCCAGCAGCCAAGTAGCGGGGGGCACCGGGGAGCTGTTTTTT	CASSQVAGGTGELFF